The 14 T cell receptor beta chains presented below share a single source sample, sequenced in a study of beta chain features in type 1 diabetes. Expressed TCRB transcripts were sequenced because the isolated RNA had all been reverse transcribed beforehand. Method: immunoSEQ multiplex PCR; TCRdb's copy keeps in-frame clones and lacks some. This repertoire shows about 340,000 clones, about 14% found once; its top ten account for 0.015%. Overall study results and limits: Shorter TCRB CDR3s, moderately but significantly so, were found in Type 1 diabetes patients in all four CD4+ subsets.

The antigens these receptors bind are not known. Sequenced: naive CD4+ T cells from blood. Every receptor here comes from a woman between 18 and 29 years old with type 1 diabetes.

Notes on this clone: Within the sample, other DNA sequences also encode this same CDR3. The CDR3, as DNA: TGTGCCAGCAGCTTGACTAGCGGAAGCTACGAGCAGTACTTC. As protein: CASSLTSGSYEQYF. The V call is TRBV7-9, the J call TRBJ2-7; 9 bases align to TRBD2. The CDR3 totals 14 residues. Germline V gene sequence: CDR1 SEHNR, CDR2 FQNEAQ (reference sequence). V lost 3 bases to trimming and J lost 3 bases; unmatched junction nucleotides: 3.

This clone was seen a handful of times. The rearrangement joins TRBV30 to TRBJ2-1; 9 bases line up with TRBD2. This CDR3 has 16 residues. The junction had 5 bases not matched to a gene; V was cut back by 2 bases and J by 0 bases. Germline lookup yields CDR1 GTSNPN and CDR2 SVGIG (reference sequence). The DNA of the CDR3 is TGTGCCTGGAGTACACGGACTAGCGTCTCCTACAATGAGCAGTTCTTC. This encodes CAWSTRTSVSYNEQFF.

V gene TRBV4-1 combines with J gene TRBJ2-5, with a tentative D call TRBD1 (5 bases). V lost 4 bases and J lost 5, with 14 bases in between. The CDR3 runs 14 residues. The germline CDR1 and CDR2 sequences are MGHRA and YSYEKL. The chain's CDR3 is CASSRAQGFETQYF. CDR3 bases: TGCGCCAGCAGCCGTGCCCAGGGCTTTGAGACCCAGTACTTC.

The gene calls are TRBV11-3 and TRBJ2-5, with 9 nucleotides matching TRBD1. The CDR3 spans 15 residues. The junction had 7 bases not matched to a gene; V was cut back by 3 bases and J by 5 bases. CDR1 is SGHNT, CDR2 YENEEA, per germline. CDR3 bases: TGTGCCAGCAGCTTGACGGGACAGGGTCGGGAGACCCAGTACTTC. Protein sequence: CASSLTGQGRETQYF. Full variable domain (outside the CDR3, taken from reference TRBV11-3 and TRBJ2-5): EAGVVQSPRYKIIEKKQPVAFWCNPISGHNTLYWYLQNLGQGPELLIRYENEEAVDDSQLPKDRFSAERLKGVDSTLKIQPAELGDSAVYLCASSLTGQGRETQYFGPGTRLLVL.

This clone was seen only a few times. The chain's CDR3 is CASSLKGVGVRPFSYEQYF. Here the CDR3 DNA reads TGTGCCAGCAGTTTAAAGGGGGTAGGGGTCCGACCCTTTTCCTACGAGCAGTACTTC. The chain recombines TRBV27 with TRBJ2-7, with a weak D call TRBD1 (6 bases). With 2 bases removed from V and 1 base from J, the gap between germline ends came to 24 bases. This CDR3 has 19 amino acids. Germline values: CDR1 MNHEY, CDR2 SMNVEV (reference sequence).

The CDR3 nucleotides are TGTGCCAGTACCTCAGGGGCCAGGCCCCTAATTGAAGCTTTCTTT. As protein: CASTSGARPLIEAFF. V usage is TRBV19 and J usage is TRBJ1-1; weak D call: TRBD1 (6 bases). The CDR3 consists of 15 residues. The V and J ends lost 7 bases and 7 bases respectively, with 22 bases between them. Germline CDR1 reads LNHDA; CDR2 reads SQIVND (reference sequence).

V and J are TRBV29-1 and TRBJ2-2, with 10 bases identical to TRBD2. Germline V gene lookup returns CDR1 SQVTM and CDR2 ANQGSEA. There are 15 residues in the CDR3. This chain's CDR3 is CSITRTSGPTGELFF. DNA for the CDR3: TGCAGTATTACTAGGACTAGCGGTCCCACCGGGGAGCTGTTTTTT.

The CDR3 here is CASSDPSGRTGELFF. DNA for the CDR3: TGTGCCAGCAGTGACCCTAGCGGGCGAACCGGGGAGCTGTTTTTT. The chain carries TRBV25-1 and TRBJ2-2, with 8 bases identical to TRBD2. Germline assignment: CDR1 MGHDK and CDR2 SYGVNS. With V trimmed by 3 bases and J by 5 bases, 5 bases remained unmatched. CDR3 size: 15 residues.

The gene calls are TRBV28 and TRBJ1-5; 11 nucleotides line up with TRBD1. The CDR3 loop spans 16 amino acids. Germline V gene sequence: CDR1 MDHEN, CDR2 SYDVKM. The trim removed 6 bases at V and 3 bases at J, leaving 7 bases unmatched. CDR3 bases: TGTGCCAGCAGGCGAGGACAGGGGGCTTTCAATCAGCCCCAGCATTTT. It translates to CASRRGQGAFNQPQHF.

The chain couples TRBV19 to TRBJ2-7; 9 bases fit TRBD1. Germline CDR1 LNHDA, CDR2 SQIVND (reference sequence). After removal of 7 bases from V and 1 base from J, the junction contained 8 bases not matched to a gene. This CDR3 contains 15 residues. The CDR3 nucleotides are TGTGCCAGTATCCGGGACAGGGTAGGATCCTACGAGCAGTACTTC. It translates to CASIRDRVGSYEQYF.

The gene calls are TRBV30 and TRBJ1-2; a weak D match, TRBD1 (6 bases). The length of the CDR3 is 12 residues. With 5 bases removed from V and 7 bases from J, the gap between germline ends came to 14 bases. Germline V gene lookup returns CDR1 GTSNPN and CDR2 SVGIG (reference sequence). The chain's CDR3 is CAWDPGEGGYTF. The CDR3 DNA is TGTGCCTGGGATCCAGGGGAAGGTGGCTACACCTTC.

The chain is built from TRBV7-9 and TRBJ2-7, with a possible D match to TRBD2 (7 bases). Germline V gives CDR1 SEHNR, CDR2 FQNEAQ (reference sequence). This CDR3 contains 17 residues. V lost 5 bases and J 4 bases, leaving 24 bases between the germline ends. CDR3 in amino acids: CASSLYPRRGRNYEQYF. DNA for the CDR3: TGTGCCAGCAGCCTATACCCTAGGCGGGGGCGAAATTACGAGCAGTACTTC.

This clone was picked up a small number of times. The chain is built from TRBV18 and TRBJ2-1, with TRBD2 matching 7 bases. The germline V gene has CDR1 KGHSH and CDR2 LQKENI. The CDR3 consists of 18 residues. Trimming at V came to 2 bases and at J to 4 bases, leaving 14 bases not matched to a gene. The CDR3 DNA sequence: TGTGCCAGCTCACCAACATTGGCTAGCGGCAGACCGTACAATGAGCAGTTCTTC. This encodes CASSPTLASGRPYNEQFF.

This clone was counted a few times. The CDR3 DNA reads TGTGCCAGCAGTAATAGCGGGAGTGTGCCTGAGCAGTTCTTC. This translates into CASSNSGSVPEQFF. The gene calls are TRBV25-1 and TRBJ2-1, with 9 bases aligning to TRBD2. Trimming removed 5 bases from V and 9 bases from J; junction bases left unmatched: 8. The germline gives CDR1 MGHDK, CDR2 SYGVNS. The CDR3 is 14 amino acids.